The 13 T cell receptor beta chains below were found in one sample sequenced in a study of blood T cell repertoires in COVID-19. Sequencing was performed with immunoSEQ multiplex PCR; in TCRdb, only in-frame clones are kept and a portion is missing. Among roughly 190,000 clones listed, approximately 79% were seen once. The sequenced material came from PBMCs or T cells enriched from blood (not recorded which). The receptors derive from an older woman with acute COVID-19.

The chain uses TRBV29-1 and TRBJ2-2, with D possibly matching TRBD2 (5 bases). CDR1 and CDR2 (germline): SQVTM, ANQGSEA. This CDR3 contains 12 residues. V lost 7 bases to trimming and J lost 5 bases, with 11 bases between them. The CDR3 is CSGRRETGELFF. CDR3 bases: TGCAGCGGCCGAAGGGAGACCGGGGAGCTGTTTTTT.

The chain links TRBV18 to TRBJ1-1; D is undetermined. V gave up 0 bases and J gave up 7 bases, with 9 bases separating them. The CDR3 has 13 amino acids. Germline V gene sequence: CDR1 KGHSH, CDR2 LQKENI. The CDR3 coding sequence is TGTGCCAGCTCACCACCGGGCCCGAATGAAGCTTTCTTT. It specifies CASSPPGPNEAFF.

CDR3 sequence: CASSFGTGEGNEQFF. Written as DNA, the CDR3 is TGTGCCAGCAGCTTCGGGACAGGGGAGGGCAATGAGCAGTTCTTC. The chain carries TRBV13 and TRBJ2-1; 10 nucleotides match TRBD1. Per germline, CDR1 PRHDT and CDR2 FYEKMQ (reference sequence). V lost 3 bases to trimming and J lost 6 bases; unmatched junction nucleotides: 5. The length of the CDR3 is 15 residues.

This chain uses TRBV19 with TRBJ2-7; TRBD1 agrees at 8 bases. V was pared by 6 bases and J by 0 bases, with 4 bases of the junction left unmatched. CDR1 and CDR2 (germline): LNHDA, SQIVND (reference sequence). This CDR3 comprises 14 residues. The CDR3 loop reads CASRVTGASYEQYV. The CDR3 DNA sequence: TGTGCCAGTAGAGTGACAGGGGCCTCCTACGAGCAGTACGTC.

The V gene is TRBV6-5, the J gene TRBJ2-2; 8 bases align to TRBD2. CDR3 length equals 16 residues. Trimming cost V 4 bases and J 5 bases; bases outside gene matches: 9. Germline V gene sequence: CDR1 MNHEY, CDR2 SVGAGI. CDR3 DNA: TGTGCCAGCAGTTCCACTTGGACTAGCCCAACCGGGGAGCTGTTTTTT. Its translation is CASSSTWTSPTGELFF.

The chain recombines TRBV7-2 with TRBJ2-7; TRBD1 agrees at 9 bases. The germline CDR1 and CDR2 sequences are SGHTA and FQGNSA. The CDR3 runs 14 residues. The CDR3 sequence: CASSPPRGTGPWGV. DNA for the CDR3: TGTGCCAGCAGCCCCCCTCGAGGGACAGGGCCGTGGGGAGTC.

The J gene is TRBJ1-1, the V gene TRBV7-2; D not certain. Germline CDR1 SGHTA, CDR2 FQGNSA. The V end was cut by 5 bases, the J end by 1 base, with 11 bases between. CDR3 length: 14 amino acids. Here the CDR3 DNA reads TGTGCCAGCAGCCCTTCCGCGGGGAACACTGAAGCTTTCTTT. This encodes CASSPSAGNTEAFF.

The chain couples TRBV9 to TRBJ2-7, with TRBD2 as a possible D gene (5 bases). Between the trimmed V and J ends, which lost 0 bases and 5 bases, there was a span of 12 bases. This CDR3 spans 14 amino acids. The germline V gene has CDR1 SGDLS and CDR2 YYNGEE. This chain's CDR3 is CASSVDRGSDEQYF. CDR3 DNA sequence: TGTGCCAGCAGCGTAGATCGGGGATCGGACGAGCAGTACTTC.

This chain's CDR3 is CASSRLAINIGELFF. The CDR3 nucleotides are TGTGCCAGCAGCCGACTAGCGATTAATATCGGGGAGCTGTTTTTT. The gene calls are TRBV3-1 (or the pseudogene TRBV3-2) and TRBJ2-2; 8 bases line up with TRBD2. Trimming took 4 bases from V and 7 from J; bases not matched to a gene: 8. CDR1 and CDR2 from the germline V gene are LGHDT and YNNKEL (reference sequence). This CDR3 comprises 15 residues.

The chain employs TRBV6-1 and TRBJ1-2; a weak D match, TRBD1 (5 bases). The V and J ends lost 0 bases and 13 bases respectively, with 18 bases between them. Germline CDR1 is MNHNS and CDR2 is SASEGT. The CDR3 is 14 residues long. The CDR3 loop is CASSEAGTTKEVTF. Here the CDR3 DNA reads TGTGCCAGCAGTGAAGCAGGGACTACGAAGGAGGTCACCTTC.

This clone was counted once. V and J are TRBV28 and TRBJ2-7; TRBD2 matches at 12 bases. With V trimmed by 5 bases and J by 1 base, 9 bases remained unmatched. There are 17 residues in the CDR3. Germline-derived CDR1 and CDR2 are MDHEN and SYDVKM. CDR3 DNA sequence: TGTGCCAGCAGTCCACCTGGACTAGCGGGGTTGTCCTACGAGCAGTACGTC. Translation: CASSPPGLAGLSYEQYV.

The CDR3: CASSTARSTGELFF. CDR3 sequence (DNA): TGTGCCAGTAGTACAGCAAGGAGCACCGGGGAGCTGTTTTTT. V gene TRBV19 combines with J gene TRBJ2-2; no definite D call. CDR1 is LNHDA and CDR2 is SQIVND in the germline V gene (reference sequence). V was trimmed by 4 bases and J by 4 bases, leaving 10 bases between them. CDR3 size: 14 residues.

This sequence joins TRBV5-1 and TRBJ2-6; 10 bases match TRBD1. CDR1 and CDR2 (germline): SGHRS, YFSETQ. The CDR3 extends over 18 amino acids. Trimming took 3 bases from V and 2 from J; bases not matched to a gene: 8. As DNA, the CDR3 is TGCGCCAGCAGCTCCGGACAGGGGGTACCCCCTGGGGCCAACGTCCTGACTTTC. Amino acid sequence: CASSSGQGVPPGANVLTF.